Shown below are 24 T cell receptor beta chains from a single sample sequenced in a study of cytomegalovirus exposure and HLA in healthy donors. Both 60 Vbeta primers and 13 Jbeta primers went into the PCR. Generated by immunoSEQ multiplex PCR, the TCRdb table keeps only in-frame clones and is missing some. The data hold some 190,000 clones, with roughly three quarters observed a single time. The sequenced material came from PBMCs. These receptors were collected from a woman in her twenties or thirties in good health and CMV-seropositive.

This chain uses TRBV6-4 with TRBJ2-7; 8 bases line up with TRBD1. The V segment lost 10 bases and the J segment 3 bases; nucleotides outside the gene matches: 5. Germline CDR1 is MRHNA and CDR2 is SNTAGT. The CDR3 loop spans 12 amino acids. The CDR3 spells CATWDRFYEQYF. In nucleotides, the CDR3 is TGTGCCACCTGGGACAGGTTCTACGAGCAGTACTTC.

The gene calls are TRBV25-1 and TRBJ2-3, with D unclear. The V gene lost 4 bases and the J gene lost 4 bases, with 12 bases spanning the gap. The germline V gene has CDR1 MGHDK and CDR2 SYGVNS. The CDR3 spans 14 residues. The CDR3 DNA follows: TGTGCCAGCAGTGTAGTTAGCTCGGCAGATACGCAGTATTTT. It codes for CASSVVSSADTQYF.

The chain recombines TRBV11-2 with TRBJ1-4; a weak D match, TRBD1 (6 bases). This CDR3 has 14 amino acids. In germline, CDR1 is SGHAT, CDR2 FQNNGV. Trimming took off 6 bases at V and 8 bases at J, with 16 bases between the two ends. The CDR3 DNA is TGTGCCAGCAGGTTGACCGGGACACCCGAAAAACTGTTTTTT. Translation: CASRLTGTPEKLFF. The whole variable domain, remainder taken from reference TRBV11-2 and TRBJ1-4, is EAGVAQSPRYKIIEKRQSVAFWCNPISGHATLYWYQQILGQGPKLLIQFQNNGVVDDSQLPKDRFSAERLKGVDSTLKIQPAKLEDSAVYLCASRLTGTPEKLFFGSGTQLSVL.

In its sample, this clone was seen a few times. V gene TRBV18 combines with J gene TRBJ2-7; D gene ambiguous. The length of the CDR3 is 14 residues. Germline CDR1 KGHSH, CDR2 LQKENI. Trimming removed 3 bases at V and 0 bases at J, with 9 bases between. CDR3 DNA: TGTGCCAGCTCACCGCCCCCCGGCTCCTACGAGCAGTACTTC. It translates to CASSPPPGSYEQYF.

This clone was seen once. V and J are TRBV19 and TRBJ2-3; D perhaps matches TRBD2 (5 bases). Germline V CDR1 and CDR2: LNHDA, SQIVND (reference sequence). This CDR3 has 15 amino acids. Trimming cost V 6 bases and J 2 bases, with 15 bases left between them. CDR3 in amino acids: CASREALLDTDTQYF. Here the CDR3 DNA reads TGTGCCAGTAGGGAGGCTCTACTAGACACAGATACGCAGTATTTT.

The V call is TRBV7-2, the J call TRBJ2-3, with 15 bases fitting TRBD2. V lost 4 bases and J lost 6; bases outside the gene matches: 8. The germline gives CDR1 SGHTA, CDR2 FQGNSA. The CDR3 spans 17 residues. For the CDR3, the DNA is TGTGCCAGCAGCTCGGGACTAGCGGGGGGCTGGACGGATACGCAGTATTTT. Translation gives CASSSGLAGGWTDTQYF.

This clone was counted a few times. In DNA, the CDR3 is TGTGCCAGCAGCTTACGGGGGGGAAACTCCTACAATGAGCAGTTCTTC. Encoded protein: CASSLRGGNSYNEQFF. The rearrangement uses TRBV7-9 and TRBJ2-1; 8 bases are a match to TRBD2. This CDR3 spans 16 amino acids. Germline CDR1 and CDR2: SEHNR and FQNEAQ (reference sequence). J was trimmed by 0 bases and V by 2 bases; bases with no gene match: 3.

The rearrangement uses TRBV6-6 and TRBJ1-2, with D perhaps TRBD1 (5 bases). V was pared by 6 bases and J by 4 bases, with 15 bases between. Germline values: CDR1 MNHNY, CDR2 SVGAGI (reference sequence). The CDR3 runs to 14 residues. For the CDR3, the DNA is TGTGCCAGCAGCCGAGGGCCCGGGGGCTATGGCTACACCTTC. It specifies CASSRGPGGYGYTF.

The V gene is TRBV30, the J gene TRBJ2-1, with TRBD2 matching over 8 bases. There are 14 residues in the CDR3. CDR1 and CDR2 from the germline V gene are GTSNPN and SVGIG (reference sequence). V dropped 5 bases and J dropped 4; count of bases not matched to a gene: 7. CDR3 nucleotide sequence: TGTGCCTGGGTTCGGGGGGGGTCGTACAATGAGCAGTTCTTC. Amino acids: CAWVRGGSYNEQFF.

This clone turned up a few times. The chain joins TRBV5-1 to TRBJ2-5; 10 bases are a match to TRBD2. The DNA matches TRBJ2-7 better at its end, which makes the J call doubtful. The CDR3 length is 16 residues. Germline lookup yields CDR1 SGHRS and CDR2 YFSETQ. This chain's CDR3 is CASSFSERGGRYEQYF. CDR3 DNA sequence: TGCGCCAGCAGCTTTTCCGAGCGGGGGGGCCGCTACGAGCAGTACTTC.

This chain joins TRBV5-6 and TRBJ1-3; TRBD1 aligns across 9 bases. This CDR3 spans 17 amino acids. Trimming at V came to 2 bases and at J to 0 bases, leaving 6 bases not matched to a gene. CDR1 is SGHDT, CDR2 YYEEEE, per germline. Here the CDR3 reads CASSFSNRGPSGNTIYF. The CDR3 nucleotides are TGTGCCAGCAGCTTCTCGAACAGGGGGCCCTCTGGAAACACCATATATTTT.

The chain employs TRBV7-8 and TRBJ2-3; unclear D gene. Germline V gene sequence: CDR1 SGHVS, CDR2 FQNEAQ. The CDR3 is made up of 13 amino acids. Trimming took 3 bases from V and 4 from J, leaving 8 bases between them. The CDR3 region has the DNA TGTGCCAGCAGCTTTCAGGTTGCAGATACGCAGTATTTT. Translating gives CASSFQVADTQYF.

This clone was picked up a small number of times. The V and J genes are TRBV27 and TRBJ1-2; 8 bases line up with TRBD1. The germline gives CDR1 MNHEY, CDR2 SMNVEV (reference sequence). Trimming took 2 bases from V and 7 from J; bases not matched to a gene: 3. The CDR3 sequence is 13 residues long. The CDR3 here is CASSLITGGGYTF. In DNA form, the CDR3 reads TGTGCCAGCAGTTTAATTACAGGGGGTGGCTACACCTTC.

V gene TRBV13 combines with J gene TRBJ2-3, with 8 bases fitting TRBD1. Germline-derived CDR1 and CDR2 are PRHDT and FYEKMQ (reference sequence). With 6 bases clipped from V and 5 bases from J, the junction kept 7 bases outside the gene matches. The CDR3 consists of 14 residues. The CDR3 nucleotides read TGTGCCAGCAGTAACCAGGGGGCGCGAGATACGCAGTATTTT. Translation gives CASSNQGARDTQYF. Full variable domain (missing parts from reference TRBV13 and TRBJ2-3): AAGVIQSPRHLIKEKRETATLKCYPIPRHDTVYWYQQGPGQDPQFLISFYEKMQSDKGSIPDRFSAQQFSDYHSELNMSSLELGDSALYFCASSNQGARDTQYFGPGTRLTVL.

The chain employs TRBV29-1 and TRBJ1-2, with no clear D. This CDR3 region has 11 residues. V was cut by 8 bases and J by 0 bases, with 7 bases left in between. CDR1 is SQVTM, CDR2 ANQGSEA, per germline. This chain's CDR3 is CSITTNYGYTF. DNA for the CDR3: TGCAGCATCACTACTAACTATGGCTACACCTTC.

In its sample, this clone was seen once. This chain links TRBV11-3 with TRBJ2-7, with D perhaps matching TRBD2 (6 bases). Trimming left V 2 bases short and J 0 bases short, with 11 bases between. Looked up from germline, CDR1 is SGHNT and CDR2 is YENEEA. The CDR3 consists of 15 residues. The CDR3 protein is CASSLSSGRSYEQYF. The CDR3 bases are TGTGCCAGCAGCTTATCCAGCGGGCGCTCCTACGAGCAGTACTTC. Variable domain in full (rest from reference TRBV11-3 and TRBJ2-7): EAGVVQSPRYKIIEKKQPVAFWCNPISGHNTLYWYLQNLGQGPELLIRYENEEAVDDSQLPKDRFSAERLKGVDSTLKIQPAELGDSAVYLCASSLSSGRSYEQYFGPGTRLTVT.

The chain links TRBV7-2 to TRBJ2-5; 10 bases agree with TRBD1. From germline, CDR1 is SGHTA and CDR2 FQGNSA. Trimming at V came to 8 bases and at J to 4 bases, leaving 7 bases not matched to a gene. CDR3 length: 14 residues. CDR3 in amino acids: CASGGGTGAETQYF. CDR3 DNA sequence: TGTGCCAGCGGGGGGGGGACAGGGGCAGAGACCCAGTACTTC.

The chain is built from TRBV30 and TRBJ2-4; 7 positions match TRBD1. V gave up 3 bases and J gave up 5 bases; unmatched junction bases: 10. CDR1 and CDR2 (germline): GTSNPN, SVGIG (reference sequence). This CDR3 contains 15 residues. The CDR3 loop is CAWSRQGNRQNIQYF. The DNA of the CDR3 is TGTGCCTGGAGCAGACAGGGTAACCGGCAAAACATTCAGTACTTC. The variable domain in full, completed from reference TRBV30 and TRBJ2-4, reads SQTIHQWPATLVQPVGSPLSLECTVEGTSNPNLYWYRQAAGRGLQLLFYSVGIGQISSEVPQNLSASRPQDRQFILSSKKLLLSDSGFYLCAWSRQGNRQNIQYFGAGTRLSVL.

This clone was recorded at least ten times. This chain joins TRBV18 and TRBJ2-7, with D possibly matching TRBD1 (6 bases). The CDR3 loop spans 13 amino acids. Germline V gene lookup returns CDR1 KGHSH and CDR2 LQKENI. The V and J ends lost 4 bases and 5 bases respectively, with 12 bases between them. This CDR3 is CASSLTGLHEQYF. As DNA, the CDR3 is TGTGCCAGCTCACTCACAGGGTTGCACGAGCAGTACTTC.

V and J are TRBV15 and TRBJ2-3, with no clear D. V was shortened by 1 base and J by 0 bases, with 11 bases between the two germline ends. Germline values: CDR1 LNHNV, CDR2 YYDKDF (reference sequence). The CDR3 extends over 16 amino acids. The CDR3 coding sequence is TGTGCCACCAGCAGAGGAGTAGAACGTAGCACAGATACGCAGTATTTT. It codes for CATSRGVERSTDTQYF.

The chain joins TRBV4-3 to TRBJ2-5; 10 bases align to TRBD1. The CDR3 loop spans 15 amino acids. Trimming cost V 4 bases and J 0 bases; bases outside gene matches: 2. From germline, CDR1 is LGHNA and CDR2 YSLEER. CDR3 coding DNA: TGCGCCAGCAGCCCCGGGACAGGGGACCAAGAGACCCAGTACTTC. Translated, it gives CASSPGTGDQETQYF.

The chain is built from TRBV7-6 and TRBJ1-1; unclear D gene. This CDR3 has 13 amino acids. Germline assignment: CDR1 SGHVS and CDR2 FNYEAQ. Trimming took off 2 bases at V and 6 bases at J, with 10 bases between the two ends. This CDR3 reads CASSLFPGAEAFF. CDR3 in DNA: TGTGCCAGCAGCTTATTCCCCGGGGCTGAAGCTTTCTTT.

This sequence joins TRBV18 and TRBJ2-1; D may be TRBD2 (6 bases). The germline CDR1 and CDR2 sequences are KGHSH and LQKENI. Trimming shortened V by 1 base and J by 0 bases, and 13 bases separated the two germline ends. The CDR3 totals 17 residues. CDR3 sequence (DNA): TGTGCCAGCTCACCACAACCACCTAGCGTCTCCTACAATGAGCAGTTCTTC. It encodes CASSPQPPSVSYNEQFF. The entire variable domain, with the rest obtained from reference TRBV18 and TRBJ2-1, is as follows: NAGVMQNPRHLVRRRGQEARLRCSPMKGHSHVYWYRQLPEEGLKFMVYLQKENIIDESGMPKERFSAEFPKEGPSILRIQQVVRGDSAAYFCASSPQPPSVSYNEQFFGPGTRLTVL.

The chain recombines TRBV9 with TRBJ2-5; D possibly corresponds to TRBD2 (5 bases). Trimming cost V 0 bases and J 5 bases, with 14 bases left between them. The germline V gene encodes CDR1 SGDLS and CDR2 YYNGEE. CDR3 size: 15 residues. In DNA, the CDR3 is TGTGCCAGCAGCGTAGCTCAGCGGCCGGGGGAGACCCAGTACTTC. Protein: CASSVAQRPGETQYF.